This T cell receptor (beta chain) was sequenced in a study of shared clonotypes between healthy human individuals. This table comes from immunoSEQ multiplex PCR, and its TCRdb copy is limited to in-frame clones, with some not included. Of about 1.1 million clones in the sample, about 72% were seen once. As concerns this clone: This likely came from a read error, as a far larger clone is one base away. A read error is likely, as this CDR3 ends without the conserved phenylalanine or tryptophan.

The sequence was obtained from a young man in good health. Some clones in this sample may be carry-over from other donors' samples. The specimen was memory CD4+ T cells from PBMCs. Sample subset: CD45RA-negative fraction.

The CDR3 protein is CSVVLTRGGIEAFS. The CDR3 DNA follows: TGCAGCGTTGTCCTAACCCGGGGTGGGATTGAAGCTTTCTCT. The rearrangement links TRBV29-1 to TRBJ1-1, with D hard to call. CDR1 is SQVTM, CDR2 ANQGSEA, per germline. The V gene lost 4 bases and the J gene lost 7 bases, with 19 bases spanning the gap. The CDR3 runs 14 residues.